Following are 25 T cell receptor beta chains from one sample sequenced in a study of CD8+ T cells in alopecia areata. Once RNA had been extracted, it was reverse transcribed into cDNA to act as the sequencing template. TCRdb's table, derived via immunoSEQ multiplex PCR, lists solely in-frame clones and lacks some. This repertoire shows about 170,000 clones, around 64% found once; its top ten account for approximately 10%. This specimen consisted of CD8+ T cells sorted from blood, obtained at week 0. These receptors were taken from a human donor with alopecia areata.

The CDR3 loop reads CASSCPGRRTEAFF. The CDR3 nucleotides read TGTGCCAGCAGTTGCCCGGGACGACGCACTGAAGCTTTCTTT. This chain joins TRBV28 and TRBJ1-1; tentatively, D is TRBD1 (5 bases). CDR3 size: 14 residues. Germline V gene lookup returns CDR1 MDHEN and CDR2 SYDVKM. Trimming left V 4 bases short and J 4 bases short, with 13 bases between.

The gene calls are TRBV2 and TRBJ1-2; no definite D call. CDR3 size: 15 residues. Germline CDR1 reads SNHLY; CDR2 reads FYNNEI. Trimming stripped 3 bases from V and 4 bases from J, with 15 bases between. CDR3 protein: CASSDPVEGTYGYTF. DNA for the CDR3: TGTGCCAGCAGTGACCCCGTCGAGGGAACCTATGGCTACACCTTC. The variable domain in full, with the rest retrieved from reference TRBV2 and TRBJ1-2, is EPEVTQTPSHQVTQMGQEVILRCVPISNHLYFYWYRQILGQKVEFLVSFYNNEISEKSEIFDDQFSVERPDGSNFTLKIRSTKLEDSAMYFCASSDPVEGTYGYTFGSGTRLTVV.

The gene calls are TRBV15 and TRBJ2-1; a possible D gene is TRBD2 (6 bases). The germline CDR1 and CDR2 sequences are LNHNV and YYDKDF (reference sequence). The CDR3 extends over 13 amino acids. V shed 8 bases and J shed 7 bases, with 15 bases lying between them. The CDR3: CATYNSGTNEQFF. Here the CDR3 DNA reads TGTGCCACCTATAATAGCGGTACGAATGAGCAGTTCTTC. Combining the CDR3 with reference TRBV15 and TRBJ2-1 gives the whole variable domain DAMVIQNPRYQVTQFGKPVTLSCSQTLNHNVMYWYQQKSSQAPKLLFHYYDKDFNNEADTPDNFQSRRPNTSFCFLDIRSPGLGDTAMYLCATYNSGTNEQFFGPGTRLTVL.

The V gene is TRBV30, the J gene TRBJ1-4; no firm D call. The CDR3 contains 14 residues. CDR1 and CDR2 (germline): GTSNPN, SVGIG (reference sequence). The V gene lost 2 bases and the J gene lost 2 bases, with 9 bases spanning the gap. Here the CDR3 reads CAWSFSVTNEKLFF. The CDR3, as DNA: TGTGCCTGGAGTTTCTCAGTCACTAATGAAAAACTGTTTTTT.

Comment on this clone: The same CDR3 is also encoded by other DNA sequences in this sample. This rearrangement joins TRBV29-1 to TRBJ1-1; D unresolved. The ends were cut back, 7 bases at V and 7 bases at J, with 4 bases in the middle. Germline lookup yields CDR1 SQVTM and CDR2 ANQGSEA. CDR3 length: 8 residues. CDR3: CSDGEAFF. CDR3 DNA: TGCAGCGATGGTGAAGCTTTCTTT.

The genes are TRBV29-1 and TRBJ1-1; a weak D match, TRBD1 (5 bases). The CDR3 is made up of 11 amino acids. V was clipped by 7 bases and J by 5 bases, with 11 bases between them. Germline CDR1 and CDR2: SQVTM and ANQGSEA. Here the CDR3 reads CSGGEGTEAFF. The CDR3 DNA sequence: TGCAGCGGCGGCGAGGGGACTGAAGCTTTCTTT.

DNA of the CDR3: TGTGCCAGCAGTGGAATAAGTCAGCCCCAGCATTTT. This gives the protein CASSGISQPQHF. The V and J genes are TRBV6-1 and TRBJ1-5, with no clear D. The germline CDR1 and CDR2 sequences are MNHNS and SASEGT. V was cut by 4 bases and J by 6 bases, with 7 bases left in between. The CDR3 extends over 12 amino acids.

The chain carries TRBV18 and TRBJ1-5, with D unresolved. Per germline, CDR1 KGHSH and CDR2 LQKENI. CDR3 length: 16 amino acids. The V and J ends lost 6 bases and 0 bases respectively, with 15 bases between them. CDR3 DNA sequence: TGTGCCAGCTCGCCTCGCAGATCATATAGCAATCAGCCCCAGCATTTT. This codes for CASSPRRSYSNQPQHF.

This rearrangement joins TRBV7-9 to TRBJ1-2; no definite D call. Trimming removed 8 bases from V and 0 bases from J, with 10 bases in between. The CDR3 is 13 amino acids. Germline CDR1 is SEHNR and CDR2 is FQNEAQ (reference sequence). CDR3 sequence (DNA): TGTGCCAGCGGCAGCCCCGCTAACTATGGCTACACCTTC. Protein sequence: CASGSPANYGYTF.

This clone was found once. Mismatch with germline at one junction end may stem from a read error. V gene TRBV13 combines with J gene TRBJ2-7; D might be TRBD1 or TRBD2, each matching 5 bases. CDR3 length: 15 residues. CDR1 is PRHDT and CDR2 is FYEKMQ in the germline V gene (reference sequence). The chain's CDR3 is CASTLGMAGTFEQYF. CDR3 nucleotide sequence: TGTGCCAGCACCTTAGGGATGGCAGGGACCTTCGAGCAGTACTTC.

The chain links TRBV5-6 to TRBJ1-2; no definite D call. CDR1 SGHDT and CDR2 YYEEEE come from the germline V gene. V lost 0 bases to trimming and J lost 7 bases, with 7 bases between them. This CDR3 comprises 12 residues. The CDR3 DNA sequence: TGTGCCAGCAGCTTGGAGGGAATTGGCTACACCTTC. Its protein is CASSLEGIGYTF.

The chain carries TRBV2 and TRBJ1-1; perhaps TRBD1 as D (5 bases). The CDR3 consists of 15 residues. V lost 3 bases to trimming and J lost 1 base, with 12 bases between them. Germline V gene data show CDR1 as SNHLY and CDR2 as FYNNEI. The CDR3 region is CASSELVGQNTEAFF. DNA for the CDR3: TGTGCCAGCAGTGAGTTAGTTGGACAGAACACTGAAGCTTTCTTT.

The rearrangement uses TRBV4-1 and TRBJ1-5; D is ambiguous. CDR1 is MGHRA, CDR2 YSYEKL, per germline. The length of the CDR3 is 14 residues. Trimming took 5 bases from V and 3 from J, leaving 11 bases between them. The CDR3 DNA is TGCGCCAGCAGCAACAACGGGGTCAATCAGCCCCAGCATTTT. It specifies CASSNNGVNQPQHF.

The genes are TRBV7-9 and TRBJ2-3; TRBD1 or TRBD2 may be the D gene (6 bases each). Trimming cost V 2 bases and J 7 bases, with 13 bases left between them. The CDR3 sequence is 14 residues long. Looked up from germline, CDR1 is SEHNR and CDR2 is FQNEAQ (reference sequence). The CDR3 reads CASSLPSGANTQYF. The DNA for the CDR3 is TGTGCCAGCAGCTTACCCTCGGGGGCGAATACGCAGTATTTT.

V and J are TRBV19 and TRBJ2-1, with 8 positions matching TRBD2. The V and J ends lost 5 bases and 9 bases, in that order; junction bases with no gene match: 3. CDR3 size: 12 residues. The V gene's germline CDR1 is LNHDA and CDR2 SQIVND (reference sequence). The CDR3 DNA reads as TGTGCCAGTAGTCACGGGGGGGGTGAGCAGTTCTTC. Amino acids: CASSHGGGEQFF. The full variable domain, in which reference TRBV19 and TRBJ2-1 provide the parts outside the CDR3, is DGGITQSPKYLFRKEGQNVTLSCEQNLNHDAMYWYRQDPGQGLRLIYYSQIVNDFQKGDIAEGYSVSREKKESFPLTVTSAQKNPTAFYLCASSHGGGEQFFGPGTRLTVL.

Here the CDR3 DNA reads TGTGCCAGCAGCCAAGGGGGGGCCCCCACAGATACGCAGTATTTT. Amino acids: CASSQGGAPTDTQYF. The chain couples TRBV4-2 to TRBJ2-3; D may correspond to TRBD1 or TRBD2 (6 bases each). In germline, CDR1 is LGHNA, CDR2 YNFKEQ. Trimming removed 1 base at V and 2 bases at J, with 10 bases between. The CDR3 contains 15 residues.

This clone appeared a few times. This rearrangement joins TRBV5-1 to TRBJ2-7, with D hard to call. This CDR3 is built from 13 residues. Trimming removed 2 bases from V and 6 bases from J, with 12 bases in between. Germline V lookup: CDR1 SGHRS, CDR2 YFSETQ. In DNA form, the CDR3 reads TGCGCCAGCAGCTTACTGTACAGAGTCGAGCAGTACTTC. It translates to CASSLLYRVEQYF.

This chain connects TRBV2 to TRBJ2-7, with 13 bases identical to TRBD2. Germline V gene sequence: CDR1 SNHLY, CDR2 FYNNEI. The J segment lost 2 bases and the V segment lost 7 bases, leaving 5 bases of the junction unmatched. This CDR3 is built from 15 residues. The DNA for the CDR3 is TGTGCCAGCACCGAGACTAGCGGGGGGCCCTACGAGCAGTACTTC. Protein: CASTETSGGPYEQYF. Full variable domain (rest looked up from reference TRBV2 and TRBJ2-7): EPEVTQTPSHQVTQMGQEVILRCVPISNHLYFYWYRQILGQKVEFLVSFYNNEISEKSEIFDDQFSVERPDGSNFTLKIRSTKLEDSAMYFCASTETSGGPYEQYFGPGTRLTVT.

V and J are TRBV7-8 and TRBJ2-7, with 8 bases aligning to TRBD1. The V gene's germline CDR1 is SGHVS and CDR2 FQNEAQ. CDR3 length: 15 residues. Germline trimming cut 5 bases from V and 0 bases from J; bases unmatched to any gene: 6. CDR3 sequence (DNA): TGTGCCAGCAGCGTCGACAGGGGAACCTCCTACGAGCAGTACTTC. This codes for CASSVDRGTSYEQYF.

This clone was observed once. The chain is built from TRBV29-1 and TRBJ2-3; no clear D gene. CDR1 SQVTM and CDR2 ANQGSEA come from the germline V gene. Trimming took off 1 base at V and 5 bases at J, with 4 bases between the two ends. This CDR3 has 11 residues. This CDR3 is CSVEGGDTQYF. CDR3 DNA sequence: TGCAGCGTTGAAGGGGGAGATACGCAGTATTTT.

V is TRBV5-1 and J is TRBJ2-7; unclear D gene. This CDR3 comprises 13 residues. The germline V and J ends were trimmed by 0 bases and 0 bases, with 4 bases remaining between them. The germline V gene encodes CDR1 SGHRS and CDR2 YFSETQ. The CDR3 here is CASSLEASYEQYF. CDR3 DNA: TGCGCCAGCAGCTTGGAGGCCTCCTACGAGCAGTACTTC. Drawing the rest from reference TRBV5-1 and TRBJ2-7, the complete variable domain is KAGVTQTPRYLIKTRGQQVTLSCSPISGHRSVSWYQQTPGQGLQFLFEYFSETQRNKGNFPGRFSGRQFSNSRSEMNVSTLELGDSALYLCASSLEASYEQYFGPGTRLTVT.

CDR3 DNA sequence: TGTGCCAGCAGCATGGGGTATGGCTACACCTTC. Translated, it gives CASSMGYGYTF. The rearrangement links TRBV5-4 to TRBJ1-2; no clear D gene. Germline CDR1 SGHNT, CDR2 YYREEE (reference sequence). This CDR3 contains 11 residues. V gave up 4 bases and J gave up 5 bases, with 6 bases separating them.

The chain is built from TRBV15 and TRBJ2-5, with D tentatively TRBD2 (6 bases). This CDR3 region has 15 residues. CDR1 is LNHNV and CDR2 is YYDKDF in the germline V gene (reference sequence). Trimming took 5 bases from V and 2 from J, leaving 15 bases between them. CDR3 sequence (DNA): TGTGCCACCAGCGTCGCGGCGGGGATACAAGAGACCCAGTACTTC. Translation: CATSVAAGIQETQYF.

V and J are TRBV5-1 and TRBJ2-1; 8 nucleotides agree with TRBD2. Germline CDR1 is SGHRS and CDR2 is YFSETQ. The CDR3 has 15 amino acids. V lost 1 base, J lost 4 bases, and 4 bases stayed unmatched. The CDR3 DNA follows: TGCGCCAGCAGCTTGAGTCGCGGGGGGTACAATGAGCAGTTCTTC. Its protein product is CASSLSRGGYNEQFF.

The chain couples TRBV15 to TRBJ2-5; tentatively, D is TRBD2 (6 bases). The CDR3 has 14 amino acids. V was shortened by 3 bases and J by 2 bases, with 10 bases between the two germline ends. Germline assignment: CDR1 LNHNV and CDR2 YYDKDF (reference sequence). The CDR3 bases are TGTGCCACCAGCAGGGGGACTGAGCAAGAGACCCAGTACTTC. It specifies CATSRGTEQETQYF.